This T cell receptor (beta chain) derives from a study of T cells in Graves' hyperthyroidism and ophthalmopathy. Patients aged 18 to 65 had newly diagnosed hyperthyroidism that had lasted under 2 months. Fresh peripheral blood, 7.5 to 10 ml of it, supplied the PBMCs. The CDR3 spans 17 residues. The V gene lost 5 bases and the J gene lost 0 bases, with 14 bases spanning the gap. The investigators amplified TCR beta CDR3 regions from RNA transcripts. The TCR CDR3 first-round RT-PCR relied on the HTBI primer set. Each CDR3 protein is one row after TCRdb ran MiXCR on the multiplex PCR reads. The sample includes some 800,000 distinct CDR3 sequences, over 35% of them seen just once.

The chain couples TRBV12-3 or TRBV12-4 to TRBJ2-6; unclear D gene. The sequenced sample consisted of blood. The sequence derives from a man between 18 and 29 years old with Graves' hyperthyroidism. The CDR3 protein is CASSLRATGSGANVLTF. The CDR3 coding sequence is TGTGCCAGCAGTCTACGGGCGACGGGCTCTGGGGCCAACGTCCTGACTTTC.